This TCR beta chain emerged from a study of beta chain features in type 1 diabetes. Expressed TCRB transcripts were sequenced because the entire RNA isolate underwent reverse transcription. Using immunoSEQ multiplex PCR, the repertoire was profiled, and TCRdb retains in-frame clones only, with some absent. The sample lists about 28,000 clones; about two thirds were seen once. Findings and limits, study-wide: Shortening that was moderate but significant affected the TCRB CDR3s of Type 1 diabetes patients in all four CD4+ subsets. In the patient group, naive, central memory and Treg TCRB repertoires seemed more alike than in the healthy donor group.

A word on this clone: Its antigen is not known.

This TCR derives from a young woman with type 1 diabetes. Sequencing input: Tregs from blood.

The CDR3 sequence: CSAIRWGHATSYEQYF. Here the CDR3 DNA reads TGCAGCGCCATCCGCTGGGGACACGCTACTTCCTACGAGCAGTACTTC. The rearrangement links TRBV29-1 to TRBJ2-5; the D gene is possibly TRBD1 (6 bases). The J call is uncertain, as TRBJ2-7 better fits the DNA end. This CDR3 region has 16 residues. The V gene's germline CDR1 is SQVTM and CDR2 ANQGSEA.